The entry below describes one TCR beta chain. The antigen remains unidentified. The sample comes from a study of PD-1 blockade in classical Hodgkin lymphoma. Described time point: newly diagnosed, previously untreated cHL patient sample. As a comparison, the study used PBMCs from newly diagnosed, untreated classical Hodgkin lymphoma. TCRdb keeps only in-frame clones here, not all; method: immunoSEQ multiplex PCR. The sample shows about 47,000 clones, approximately 91% of them seen only once. Study-wide findings and caveats: Newly diagnosed patients were said to have less baseline TCR diversity than healthy donors did. Possible causes of repertoire differences, disease activity or prior therapy, remain undefined.

What was sequenced was peripheral blood mononuclear cells (PBMCs). This clonotype originated in a human donor with classical Hodgkin lymphoma.

The CDR3 loop is CASSVVGGTDTQYF. In DNA, the CDR3 is TGTGCCAGCAGCGTAGTAGGGGGCACAGATACGCAGTATTTT. The rearrangement joins TRBV9 to TRBJ2-3, with D possibly TRBD1 on 5 matching bases. Germline V gene data show CDR1 as SGDLS and CDR2 as YYNGEE. The CDR3 runs 14 residues. V lost 0 bases and J lost 1, with 6 bases in between.